The 29 T cell receptor beta chains below all came from one sample that was sequenced in a study of blood T cell repertoires in COVID-19. Some clones are missing from TCRdb's copy, which holds only in-frame ones; the method was immunoSEQ multiplex PCR. The repertoire holds hundreds of thousands of clones, with approximately 87% as singletons. Sequenced material: peripheral blood. These receptors were taken from a woman between 50 and 59 years old with acute or convalescent COVID-19.

This chain links TRBV19 with TRBJ1-2; TRBD1 aligns across 9 bases. This CDR3 is 13 amino acids long. Germline CDR1 LNHDA, CDR2 SQIVND (reference sequence). V gave up 4 bases and J gave up 8 bases; unmatched junction bases: 5. CDR3 nucleotides: TGTGCCAGTAGTAAAACAGGGGGCTGGGGCTACACCTTC. This gives the protein CASSKTGGWGYTF. Using reference TRBV19 and TRBJ1-2 for the parts outside the CDR3, the full variable domain is DGGITQSPKYLFRKEGQNVTLSCEQNLNHDAMYWYRQDPGQGLRLIYYSQIVNDFQKGDIAEGYSVSREKKESFPLTVTSAQKNPTAFYLCASSKTGGWGYTFGSGTRLTVV.

The rearrangement links TRBV9 to TRBJ2-5, with 9 bases lining up with TRBD1. V was clipped by 0 bases and J by 2 bases; unmatched bases: 5. CDR3 length: 16 amino acids. Germline CDR1 and CDR2: SGDLS and YYNGEE. The DNA for the CDR3 is TGTGCCAGCAGCGTAGCCCCCGGGACAGGGCAAGAGACCCAGTACTTC. It is translated as CASSVAPGTGQETQYF. Using reference TRBV9 and TRBJ2-5 for the parts outside the CDR3, the full variable domain is DSGVTQTPKHLITATGQRVTLRCSPRSGDLSVYWYQQSLDQGLQFLIQYYNGEERAKGNILERFSAQQFPDLHSELNLSSLELGDSALYFCASSVAPGTGQETQYFGPGTRLLVL.

The rearrangement joins TRBV6-6 to TRBJ2-2; 9 bases line up with TRBD2. CDR1 is MNHNY, CDR2 SVGAGI, per germline (reference sequence). This CDR3 region has 21 residues. V gave up 6 bases and J gave up 7 bases; unmatched junction bases: 27. CDR3 sequence (DNA): TGTGCCAGCAGCGGGAGGTGGAGGACTAGCGTATCCCTAAAAAACGGCGGGGAGCTGTTTTTT. Amino acid sequence: CASSGRWRTSVSLKNGGELFF.

CDR3 loop: CASRAGSNSLNTEAFF. As DNA, the CDR3 is TGTGCCAGTAGAGCCGGGTCGAACTCCCTGAACACTGAAGCTTTCTTT. The gene calls are TRBV19 and TRBJ1-1; D remains ambiguous. The ends were cut back, 6 bases at V and 0 bases at J, with 17 bases in the middle. The CDR3 spans 16 residues. The germline V gene has CDR1 LNHDA and CDR2 SQIVND (reference sequence).

The rearrangement joins TRBV5-1 to TRBJ1-2; 7 bases match TRBD1. The CDR3 extends over 14 amino acids. Trimming took 6 bases from V and 2 from J; bases not matched to a gene: 7. The germline V gene encodes CDR1 SGHRS and CDR2 YFSETQ. The chain's CDR3 is CASTQGGYNYGYTF. The CDR3 DNA reads as TGCGCCAGCACTCAGGGGGGCTACAACTATGGCTACACCTTC.

This sequence joins TRBV5-4 and TRBJ1-4, with 7 bases lining up with TRBD1. The V segment lost 4 bases and the J segment 10 bases; nucleotides outside the gene matches: 13. The CDR3 consists of 15 residues. The germline V gene encodes CDR1 SGHNT and CDR2 YYREEE (reference sequence). This chain's CDR3 is CASSSTGDLIGKLFF. In DNA form, the CDR3 reads TGTGCCAGCAGCAGTACAGGGGATCTTATAGGAAAACTGTTTTTT.

J is TRBJ1-1 and V is TRBV4-3; D gene ambiguous. The V end lost 0 bases, the J end lost 5 bases, and 16 bases lay between the germline ends. The CDR3 length is 16 residues. Germline CDR1 LGHNA, CDR2 YSLEER. Here the CDR3 reads CASSQDSGGLGTEAFF. In DNA, the CDR3 is TGCGCCAGCAGCCAAGATAGTGGTGGGCTTGGAACTGAAGCTTTCTTT.

The chain joins TRBV10-3 to TRBJ1-2; D is perhaps TRBD1 (5 bases). With 6 bases removed from V and 7 bases from J, the gap between germline ends came to 12 bases. The CDR3 covers 12 residues. Germline CDR1 reads ENHRY; CDR2 reads SYGVKD. CDR3 nucleotide sequence: TGTGCCATCAGCCAAGACAGATCTGGCTACACCTTC. It specifies CAISQDRSGYTF.

This sequence joins TRBV13 and TRBJ2-3; 9 bases are shared with TRBD1. With V trimmed by 6 bases and J by 2 bases, 12 bases remained unmatched. The CDR3 has 17 amino acids. Germline V gives CDR1 PRHDT, CDR2 FYEKMQ (reference sequence). The CDR3 loop reads CASRPGLGQGLTDTQYF. CDR3 DNA sequence: TGTGCCAGCAGGCCTGGCCTAGGACAGGGGCTCACAGATACGCAGTATTTT.

The rearrangement uses TRBV7-2 and TRBJ2-1; D might be TRBD2 (5 bases). CDR1 and CDR2 (germline): SGHTA, FQGNSA. The CDR3 extends over 14 amino acids. The V end was cut by 4 bases, the J end by 1 base, with 8 bases between. CDR3 DNA sequence: TGTGCCAGCAGCTACAGCGGTTCCTACAATGAGCAGTTCTTC. Its translation: CASSYSGSYNEQFF.

The rearrangement joins TRBV5-1 to TRBJ2-5; weak D call: TRBD2 (6 bases). V lost 0 bases, J lost 5 bases, and 26 bases lay in between. Looked up from germline, CDR1 is SGHRS and CDR2 is YFSETQ. The CDR3 totals 19 residues. CDR3 residues: CASSLAEIALARFWETQYF. CDR3 coding DNA: TGCGCCAGCAGCTTGGCCGAGATTGCCCTAGCGAGATTTTGGGAGACCCAGTACTTC.

This rearrangement joins TRBV7-9 to TRBJ1-4; 7 nucleotides align to TRBD1. This CDR3 has 15 amino acids. Germline V gives CDR1 SEHNR, CDR2 FQNEAQ (reference sequence). J lost 8 bases, V lost 4 bases, and 10 bases had no gene match. The CDR3 spells CASSSDRVLGEKLFF. CDR3 DNA: TGTGCCAGCAGCTCCGACAGGGTACTGGGGGAAAAACTGTTTTTT.

The J gene is TRBJ2-3, the V gene TRBV2; TRBD2 matches at 14 bases. The CDR3 has 17 amino acids. Germline values: CDR1 SNHLY, CDR2 FYNNEI. Trimming took 2 bases from V and 4 from J; bases not matched to a gene: 5. The CDR3 region is CASSESQGLAGADTQYF. The CDR3 nucleotides read TGTGCCAGCAGTGAAAGCCAGGGACTAGCGGGGGCAGATACGCAGTATTTT.

V and J are TRBV9 and TRBJ2-2; TRBD2 matches at 12 bases. Germline assignment: CDR1 SGDLS and CDR2 YYNGEE. J lost 4 bases, V lost 4 bases, and 11 bases had no gene match. The length of the CDR3 is 18 residues. The CDR3 region is CASSPRRLAGDSTGELFF. In DNA form, the CDR3 reads TGTGCCAGCAGCCCCCGCAGACTAGCGGGAGACAGCACCGGGGAGCTGTTTTTT.

This chain's CDR3 is CASRGQALQETQYF. CDR3 in DNA: TGTGCCAGCAGGGGACAAGCGCTCCAAGAGACCCAGTACTTC. V usage is TRBV27 and J usage is TRBJ2-5, with a weak D call TRBD1 (6 bases). Germline-derived CDR1 and CDR2 are MNHEY and SMNVEV (reference sequence). Trimming shortened V by 6 bases and J by 1 base, and 12 bases separated the two germline ends. This CDR3 has 14 amino acids.

The V call is TRBV30, the J call TRBJ1-1; possibly TRBD1 for D (5 bases). The CDR3 has 12 amino acids. V lost 4 bases, J lost 11 bases, and 17 bases lay in between. Germline V CDR1 and CDR2: GTSNPN, SVGIG (reference sequence). CDR3 protein: CAWTSSRVVAFF. The CDR3 DNA reads TGTGCCTGGACTTCTTCCAGGGTCGTGGCTTTCTTT.

The DNA for the CDR3 is TGTGCCAGCAGTTACCAGGGAATTATAGCCAAAAACATTCAGTACTTC. It specifies CASSYQGIIAKNIQYF. The chain has TRBV6-2 or TRBV6-3 and TRBJ2-4; weak D call: TRBD1 (5 bases). V lost 2 bases and J 0 bases, leaving 11 bases between the germline ends. Germline assignment: CDR1 MNHEY and CDR2 SVGEGT. This CDR3 has 16 amino acids.

The genes are TRBV6-1 and TRBJ1-2, with 10 nucleotides matching TRBD1. J gave up 8 bases and V 6 bases, and 6 bases lay outside the gene matches. CDR1 MNHNS and CDR2 SASEGT come from the germline V gene. CDR3 size: 13 residues. The CDR3 DNA reads TGTGCCAGCAGGGTCGGGACAGGGGTAGGCTACACCTTC. The encoded protein is CASRVGTGVGYTF.

The V gene is TRBV5-5, the J gene TRBJ1-3; 10 bases are shared with TRBD1. The J segment lost 2 bases and the V segment lost 3 bases, leaving 8 bases of the junction unmatched. The CDR3 is made up of 17 amino acids. In germline, CDR1 is SGHKS, CDR2 YYEKEE (reference sequence). The CDR3 reads CASSSWTGGFPGNTIYF. CDR3 sequence (DNA): TGTGCCAGCAGCTCATGGACAGGGGGGTTTCCTGGAAACACCATATATTTT.

The CDR3 DNA sequence: TGTGCCAGCAGCTTAGAAGGGGGAAAAAGAAATGAAAAACTGTTTTTT. As protein: CASSLEGGKRNEKLFF. The chain couples TRBV11-2 to TRBJ1-4; possible D gene TRBD1, 6 bases. This CDR3 spans 16 amino acids. The V end was cut by 0 bases, the J end by 5 bases, with 13 bases between. From germline, CDR1 is SGHAT and CDR2 FQNNGV.

The chain carries TRBV11-2 and TRBJ2-5; 11 bases line up with TRBD2. From germline, CDR1 is SGHAT and CDR2 FQNNGV. With V trimmed by 5 bases and J by 5 bases, 13 bases remained unmatched. The CDR3 covers 17 residues. CDR3 sequence: CASSIRGLAGGWETQYF. CDR3 bases: TGTGCCAGCAGCATACGTGGGCTAGCGGGAGGTTGGGAGACCCAGTACTTC.

The rearrangement links TRBV5-1 to TRBJ2-1; D possibly corresponds to TRBD2 (8 bases). This CDR3 spans 16 amino acids. Germline assignment: CDR1 SGHRS and CDR2 YFSETQ. Between the trimmed V and J ends, which lost 4 bases and 5 bases, there was a span of 19 bases. CDR3 DNA sequence: TGCGCCAGCAGCCAGGGGGGGACTAGGGTAAACAATGAGCAGTTCTTC. It is translated as CASSQGGTRVNNEQFF.

The chain couples TRBV11-1 to TRBJ1-1, with 8 bases matching TRBD1. The germline CDR1 and CDR2 sequences are SGHAT and FQDESV (reference sequence). The CDR3 has 15 amino acids. J gave up 4 bases and V 5 bases, and 9 bases lay outside the gene matches. The CDR3 nucleotides are TGTGCCAGCAGCGCCCGACAGGGGTACGGCACTGAAGCTTTCTTT. The encoded protein is CASSARQGYGTEAFF.

This clone was counted only a few times. V and J are TRBV18 and TRBJ1-6; D unclear. This CDR3 is 17 amino acids long. Trimming removed 6 bases at V and 0 bases at J, with 15 bases between. CDR1 and CDR2 from the germline V gene are KGHSH and LQKENI. In DNA, the CDR3 is TGTGCCAGCTCCCGCAACCGGGAGAGCTCCTATAATTCACCCCTCCACTTT. It specifies CASSRNRESSYNSPLHF.

V and J are TRBV20-1 and TRBJ2-7; 7 nucleotides match TRBD1. The CDR3 covers 15 residues. Germline-derived CDR1 and CDR2 are DFQATT and SNEGSKA (reference sequence). J lost 0 bases, V lost 3 bases, and 8 bases had no gene match. CDR3 residues: CSASNPGGYSYEQYF. CDR3 DNA: TGCAGTGCTAGTAATCCAGGGGGTTACTCCTACGAGCAGTACTTC.

The V gene is TRBV4-1, the J gene TRBJ2-7; D call uncertain. This CDR3 has 15 amino acids. CDR1 is MGHRA, CDR2 YSYEKL, per germline. The V end lost 0 bases, the J end lost 0 bases, and 9 bases lay between the germline ends. Here the CDR3 DNA reads TGCGCCAGCAGCCAAGATCTGGCAGACTCCTACGAGCAGTACTTC. Translating gives CASSQDLADSYEQYF.

The CDR3 loop reads CASRASEYNEQFF. Written as DNA, the CDR3 is TGTGCCAGCCGAGCTAGCGAATACAATGAGCAGTTCTTC. The chain carries TRBV6-5 and TRBJ2-1; possible D gene TRBD2, 6 bases. The CDR3 is made up of 13 amino acids. Germline loops: CDR1 MNHEY, CDR2 SVGAGI. The germline V and J ends were trimmed by 8 bases and 4 bases, with 12 bases remaining between them.

V gene TRBV13 combines with J gene TRBJ2-3, with 7 nucleotides matching TRBD2. Germline loops: CDR1 PRHDT, CDR2 FYEKMQ (reference sequence). J was trimmed by 11 bases and V by 5 bases; bases with no gene match: 7. The CDR3 consists of 12 residues. CDR3 coding DNA: TGTGCCAGCAGCCCTGAAGGGAGGGGGCAGTATTTT. Its protein product is CASSPEGRGQYF.

V usage is TRBV6-5 and J usage is TRBJ1-5; no firm D call. CDR1 is MNHEY and CDR2 is SVGAGI in the germline V gene. The CDR3 runs to 13 residues. V was shortened by 5 bases and J by 0 bases, with 5 bases between the two germline ends. CDR3 DNA: TGTGCCAGCAGTCGAGATAGCAATCAGCCCCAGCATTTT. This encodes CASSRDSNQPQHF.